The 32 T cell receptor beta chains given below trace back to one sample, sequenced in a study of T cells after yellow fever vaccination. TCRdb itself ran the 5' RACE reads through MiXCR, one entry per CDR3 protein. Among under 600,000 distinct CDR3 sequences listed, less than 25% were seen once. Source: PBMCs, taken approximately 22 days after the first yellow fever vaccination. Receptor source: a man between 18 and 29 years old who received the YFV17D yellow fever vaccine.

This clonotype has just one count. V gene TRBV18 combines with J gene TRBJ2-6; D may be TRBD2 (6 bases). This CDR3 contains 18 residues. From germline, CDR1 is KGHSH and CDR2 LQKENI. The germline V and J ends were trimmed by 2 bases and 0 bases, with 14 bases remaining between them. The CDR3 region is CASSPMEGIISGANVLTF. The CDR3, as DNA: TGTGCCAGCTCACCAATGGAGGGTATCATCTCTGGGGCCAACGTCCTGACTTTC.

The table lists this clonotype with a few counts. The genes are TRBV10-2 and TRBJ2-6; D remains unclear. Trimming took off 2 bases at V and 0 bases at J, with 8 bases between the two ends. CDR1 and CDR2 from the germline V gene are WSHSY and SAAADI. This CDR3 is 16 amino acids long. CDR3 nucleotides: TGCGCCAGCAGTGAGAAGTTCGGCTCTGGGGCCAACGTCCTGACTTTC. Its protein product is CASSEKFGSGANVLTF.

The V and J genes are TRBV4-2 and TRBJ2-7; the D is unclear. The germline CDR1 and CDR2 sequences are LGHNA and YNFKEQ. Trimming stripped 4 bases from V and 6 bases from J, with 13 bases between. CDR3 length: 13 residues. Here the CDR3 DNA reads TGTGCCAGCAGCCCCGGGCTCATCTGCGAGCAGTACGTC. It codes for CASSPGLICEQYV.

Only a few counts were recorded for this clonotype. The rearrangement uses TRBV29-1 and TRBJ2-3; maybe TRBD2 (5 bases). The CDR3 totals 13 residues. Trimming left V 4 bases short and J 4 bases short, with 12 bases between. The V gene's germline CDR1 is SQVTM and CDR2 ANQGSEA. The CDR3 sequence: CSVAPASSDTQYF. CDR3 coding DNA: TGCAGCGTTGCCCCCGCTAGCTCAGATACGCAGTATTTT.

This clonotype was picked up many times. The gene calls are TRBV29-1 and TRBJ2-5; TRBD2 might be the D (5 bases). This CDR3 spans 14 amino acids. The germline V and J ends were trimmed by 4 bases and 4 bases, with 16 bases remaining between them. The V gene's germline CDR1 is SQVTM and CDR2 ANQGSEA. The CDR3 reads CSVVARGGGETQYF. DNA of the CDR3: TGCAGCGTTGTCGCCCGCGGCGGAGGAGAGACCCAGTACTTC.

V and J are TRBV3-1 and TRBJ2-1, with a weak D call TRBD2 (6 bases). The germline V gene has CDR1 LGHDT and CDR2 YNNKEL (reference sequence). The CDR3 extends over 12 amino acids. Trimming removed 7 bases at V and 15 bases at J, with 19 bases between. The CDR3: CASTGLRQPPFF. For the CDR3, the DNA is TGTGCCAGCACGGGACTCCGCCAGCCTCCGTTCTTC.

This clonotype has only a few counts. This chain uses TRBV5-6 with TRBJ1-6; 7 bases map to TRBD1. Germline CDR1 is SGHDT and CDR2 is YYEEEE. The CDR3 length is 17 residues. With 4 bases clipped from V and 5 bases from J, the junction kept 12 bases outside the gene matches. CDR3 amino acids: CASSPGLDRRNNSPLHF. CDR3 DNA: TGTGCCAGCAGCCCAGGACTGGACAGGAGAAATAATTCACCCCTCCACTTT.

This clonotype showed up many times. The chain combines TRBV4-1 with TRBJ2-2; 9 nucleotides agree with TRBD1. CDR1 is MGHRA, CDR2 YSYEKL, per germline. J lost 5 bases, V lost 1 base, and 2 bases had no gene match. The CDR3 runs to 15 residues. CDR3 amino acids: CASSQGDRVTGELFF. CDR3 in DNA: TGCGCCAGCAGCCAAGGGGACAGGGTGACCGGGGAGCTGTTTTTT.

J is TRBJ2-3 and V is TRBV11-2; D could derive from TRBD1 or TRBD2 (5 bases each). Trimming shortened V by 7 bases and J by 6 bases, and 14 bases separated the two germline ends. CDR1 is SGHAT and CDR2 is FQNNGV in the germline V gene. This CDR3 is built from 13 residues. CDR3 region: CASNRQWDDTQYF. As DNA, the CDR3 is TGTGCCAGCAATCGGCAATGGGACGATACGCAGTATTTT. The full variable domain, rest sourced from reference TRBV11-2 and TRBJ2-3, is EAGVAQSPRYKIIEKRQSVAFWCNPISGHATLYWYQQILGQGPKLLIQFQNNGVVDDSQLPKDRFSAERLKGVDSTLKIQPAKLEDSAVYLCASNRQWDDTQYFGPGTRLTVL.

The chain carries TRBV2 and TRBJ1-1, with 12 bases lining up with TRBD1. Trimming cost V 4 bases and J 8 bases; bases outside gene matches: 5. Germline lookup yields CDR1 SNHLY and CDR2 FYNNEI. The CDR3 is made up of 14 amino acids. CDR3 amino acids: CASSGGTGGLEAFF. The CDR3 coding sequence is TGTGCCAGCAGTGGGGGGACAGGGGGCTTGGAAGCTTTCTTT.

The chain combines TRBV5-1 with TRBJ2-2; D is possibly TRBD1 or TRBD2 (5 bases each). The germline CDR1 and CDR2 sequences are SGHRS and YFSETQ. The CDR3 runs to 19 residues. The V end lost 4 bases, the J end lost 2 bases, and 24 bases lay between the germline ends. This CDR3 is CASSPRLRDHISNTGELFF. The CDR3 DNA reads as TGCGCCAGCAGCCCGCGGCTGAGGGACCACATAAGCAACACCGGGGAGCTGTTTTTT.

This sequence joins TRBV27 and TRBJ2-1; 8 bases are shared with TRBD1. From germline, CDR1 is MNHEY and CDR2 SMNVEV (reference sequence). With V trimmed by 4 bases and J by 6 bases, 2 bases remained unmatched. The CDR3 is 13 residues long. DNA for the CDR3: TGTGCCAGCAGTTCCAGGGGGCTCAATGAGCAGTTCTTC. The encoded protein is CASSSRGLNEQFF.

This clonotype appeared many times. The chain recombines TRBV6-5 with TRBJ2-2, with D unclear. The CDR3 has 14 amino acids. Germline V gene lookup returns CDR1 MNHEY and CDR2 SVGAGI. V lost 2 bases to trimming and J lost 1 base, with 5 bases between them. In DNA form, the CDR3 reads TGTGCCAGCAGTTACAGTCAGAACACCGGGGAGCTGTTTTTT. Translation: CASSYSQNTGELFF.

This chain links TRBV6-1 with TRBJ2-7; TRBD1 aligns across 10 bases. Trimming took 5 bases from V and 6 from J; bases not matched to a gene: 7. CDR3 length equals 14 residues. Germline CDR1 reads MNHNS; CDR2 reads SASEGT. CDR3 coding DNA: TGTGCCAGCAGTCCGGGACAGGGGATTAGCGAGCAGTACGTC. It codes for CASSPGQGISEQYV.

At least ten counts were recorded for this clonotype. The chain couples TRBV7-9 to TRBJ2-7; 9 bases are a match to TRBD2. Looked up from germline, CDR1 is SEHNR and CDR2 is FQNEAQ (reference sequence). J gave up 5 bases and V 5 bases, and 4 bases lay outside the gene matches. This CDR3 region has 13 residues. The CDR3 DNA reads as TGTGCCAGCAGCCGTAGCGGGGGCGACGAGCAGTACTTC. Its protein product is CASSRSGGDEQYF.

The chain is built from TRBV6-2 or TRBV6-3 and TRBJ1-2; 8 bases fit TRBD1. The CDR3 loop spans 15 amino acids. Germline assignment: CDR1 MNHEY and CDR2 SVGEGT. J gave up 7 bases and V 1 base, and 8 bases lay outside the gene matches. For the CDR3, the DNA is TGTGCCAGCAGTTACTTCCGGACAGGGAGAAGTGGCTACACCTTC. As protein: CASSYFRTGRSGYTF.

The gene calls are TRBV12-3 or TRBV12-4 and TRBJ1-3; weak D call: TRBD1 (5 bases). This CDR3 is built from 13 residues. Deletions cut 9 bases from V and 8 bases from J, with 17 bases between. CDR3 protein: CASEGSRGDTIYF. The CDR3 region has the DNA TGTGCCAGTGAGGGGTCTCGAGGGGACACCATATATTTT.

CDR3 in amino acids: CASSYSSGVSDTQYF. CDR3 nucleotide sequence: TGTGCCAGCAGTTACTCTAGCGGGGTCTCAGATACGCAGTATTTT. The chain recombines TRBV6-5 with TRBJ2-3, with TRBD2 matching 8 bases. Per the germline V gene, CDR1 is MNHEY and CDR2 is SVGAGI. The CDR3 is 15 amino acids. The junction had 3 bases not matched to a gene; V was cut back by 0 bases and J by 4 bases.

As DNA, the CDR3 is TGTGCCAGCAGTCACTCGGGACTCCGACAAAGGGAGACCCAGTACTTC. Translation: CASSHSGLRQRETQYF. The J gene is TRBJ2-5, the V gene TRBV25-1, with a tentative D call TRBD2 (6 bases). This CDR3 has 16 amino acids. Germline V gives CDR1 MGHDK, CDR2 SYGVNS. Trimming took off 5 bases at V and 5 bases at J, with 21 bases between the two ends. Together with reference TRBV25-1 and TRBJ2-5, the CDR3 gives the full variable domain: EADIYQTPRYLVIGTGKKITLECSQTMGHDKMYWYQQDPGMELHLIHYSYGVNSTEKGDLSSESTVSRIRTEHFPLTLESARPSHTSQYLCASSHSGLRQRETQYFGPGTRLLVL.

This clonotype has a handful of counts. This chain uses TRBV4-3 with TRBJ2-7; 10 bases line up with TRBD1. The ends lost 2 bases at V and 6 bases at J; junction bases unmatched: 13. Germline V gene data show CDR1 as LGHNA and CDR2 as YSLEER. CDR3 length: 17 amino acids. The CDR3: CASSQRLWGQGSVEQYF. In nucleotides, the CDR3 is TGCGCCAGCAGCCAAAGGTTGTGGGGACAGGGGTCTGTCGAGCAGTACTTC.

The rearrangement uses TRBV20-1 and TRBJ1-1, with TRBD1 as a possible D gene (6 bases). Germline V gene lookup returns CDR1 DFQATT and CDR2 SNEGSKA (reference sequence). V gave up 0 bases and J gave up 6 bases, with 14 bases separating them. There are 14 residues in the CDR3. CDR3 nucleotide sequence: TGCAGTGCTAGAGATCCGGCAAACAGGGCTGAAGCTTTCTTT. This sequence encodes CSARDPANRAEAFF.

The chain employs TRBV7-2 and TRBJ2-2, with D possibly being TRBD2 (6 bases). The CDR3 consists of 16 residues. Germline V gene lookup returns CDR1 SGHTA and CDR2 FQGNSA. Between the trimmed V and J ends, which lost 5 bases and 6 bases, there was a span of 19 bases. The CDR3, as DNA: TGTGCCAGCAGCGTGTGGACCGCGGGACCCCCCGGGGAGCTGTTTTTT. Encoded protein: CASSVWTAGPPGELFF.

This clonotype was seen only a few times. The V gene is TRBV7-2, the J gene TRBJ2-1; no firm D call. Germline V gene lookup returns CDR1 SGHTA and CDR2 FQGNSA. Trimming took off 0 bases at V and 0 bases at J, with 6 bases between the two ends. The CDR3 totals 15 residues. CDR3 in amino acids: CASSLAWVSYNEQFF. The DNA for the CDR3 is TGTGCCAGCAGCTTAGCCTGGGTCTCCTACAATGAGCAGTTCTTC.

The chain links TRBV6-5 to TRBJ2-6; D gene uncertain. In germline, CDR1 is MNHEY, CDR2 SVGAGI. Trimming pared 4 bases from V and 4 bases from J, leaving 17 bases between. The CDR3 has 17 amino acids. CDR3 in amino acids: CASSSTSLRAGANVLTF. CDR3 DNA: TGTGCCAGCAGTTCGACCTCTTTAAGGGCAGGGGCCAACGTCCTGACTTTC.

The chain is built from TRBV4-3 and TRBJ2-3; possibly TRBD2 for D (6 bases). This CDR3 comprises 18 residues. Germline CDR1 reads LGHNA; CDR2 reads YSLEER. Trimming removed 0 bases at V and 2 bases at J, with 18 bases between. CDR3 nucleotide sequence: TGCGCCAGCAGCCAAGATGGGGCCCCGGGACTCATCACAGATACGCAGTATTTT. Its translation: CASSQDGAPGLITDTQYF.

The CDR3, as DNA: TGTGCCAGCAGTTTATGGTCCGGTCTTCGCGGGTCGCAGTATTTT. It is translated as CASSLWSGLRGSQYF. The chain links TRBV28 to TRBJ2-3, with a possible D match to TRBD2 (5 bases). CDR3 length equals 15 residues. V was clipped by 0 bases and J by 10 bases, with 17 bases between them. From germline, CDR1 is MDHEN and CDR2 SYDVKM.

The chain carries TRBV7-2 and TRBJ2-7; a weak D match, TRBD2 (6 bases). The CDR3 runs to 14 residues. Trimming left V 0 bases short and J 4 bases short, with 10 bases between. Germline CDR1 and CDR2: SGHTA and FQGNSA. Written as DNA, the CDR3 is TGTGCCAGCAGCTTAGCGCGGGGAGAATACGAGCAGTACTTC. Translation: CASSLARGEYEQYF.

The V gene is TRBV4-3, the J gene TRBJ2-7; 11 nucleotides align to TRBD2. CDR1 is LGHNA, CDR2 YSLEER, per germline. The CDR3 totals 16 residues. J lost 3 bases, V lost 1 base, and 5 bases had no gene match. CDR3 amino acids: CASSQATSGANYEQYF. DNA for the CDR3: TGCGCCAGCAGCCAAGCGACTAGCGGGGCGAACTACGAGCAGTACTTC.

The J gene is TRBJ2-7, the V gene TRBV13, with TRBD1 matching over 7 bases. Germline values: CDR1 PRHDT, CDR2 FYEKMQ (reference sequence). With V trimmed by 3 bases and J by 2 bases, 4 bases remained unmatched. This CDR3 has 14 amino acids. The CDR3 is CASSFRGTAYEQYF. The CDR3 nucleotides are TGTGCCAGCAGCTTTCGTGGGACAGCCTACGAGCAGTACTTC.

This clonotype was seen only a few times. V gene TRBV7-6 combines with J gene TRBJ2-5, with 7 bases identical to TRBD2. The V gene end was trimmed by 2 bases and the J gene end by 2 bases; junction bases not matched to a gene: 11. This CDR3 has 17 amino acids. CDR1 is SGHVS and CDR2 is FNYEAQ in the germline V gene. Here the CDR3 DNA reads TGTGCCAGCAGCTTATCGGGGGGACTTCTGATACAAGAGACCCAGTACTTC. Translating gives CASSLSGGLLIQETQYF.

This clonotype was recorded a few times. The chain carries TRBV9 and TRBJ2-5; D not resolved. Trimming removed 2 bases at V and 4 bases at J, with 9 bases between. Germline V gene lookup returns CDR1 SGDLS and CDR2 YYNGEE. CDR3 length equals 13 residues. The CDR3 DNA reads TGTGCCAGCAGCGTCGAGACTTTAGAGACCCAGTACTTC. Translated: CASSVETLETQYF.

CDR3 region: CASSATGTHTGELFF. The CDR3 DNA is TGTGCCAGCAGCGCAACCGGGACCCACACCGGGGAGCTGTTTTTT. V gene TRBV7-9 combines with J gene TRBJ2-2, with D possibly called TRBD1 or TRBD2 (5 bases each). Germline values: CDR1 SEHNR, CDR2 FQNEAQ (reference sequence). The germline V and J ends were trimmed by 5 bases and 3 bases, with 13 bases remaining between them. The CDR3 covers 15 residues.